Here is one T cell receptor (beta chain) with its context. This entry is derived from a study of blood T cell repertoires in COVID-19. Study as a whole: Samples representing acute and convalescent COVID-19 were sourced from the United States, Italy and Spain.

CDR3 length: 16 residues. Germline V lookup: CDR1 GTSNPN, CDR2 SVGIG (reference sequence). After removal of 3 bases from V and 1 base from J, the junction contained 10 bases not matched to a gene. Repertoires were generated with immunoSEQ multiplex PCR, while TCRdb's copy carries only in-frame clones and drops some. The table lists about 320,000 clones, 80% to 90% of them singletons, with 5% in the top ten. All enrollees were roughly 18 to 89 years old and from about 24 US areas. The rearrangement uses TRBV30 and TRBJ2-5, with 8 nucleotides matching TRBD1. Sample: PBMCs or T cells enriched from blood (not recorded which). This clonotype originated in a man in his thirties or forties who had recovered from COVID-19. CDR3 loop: CAWRPIDRGLQETQYF. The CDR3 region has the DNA TGTGCCTGGAGACCAATCGACAGGGGCCTCCAAGAGACCCAGTACTTC. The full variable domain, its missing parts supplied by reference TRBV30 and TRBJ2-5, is SQTIHQWPATLVQPVGSPLSLECTVEGTSNPNLYWYRQAAGRGLQLLFYSVGIGQISSEVPQNLSASRPQDRQFILSSKKLLLSDSGFYLCAWRPIDRGLQETQYFGPGTRLLVL.